One T cell receptor (beta chain) is described in this entry. The CDR3 contains 15 residues. Germline CDR1 SGHVS, CDR2 FQNEAQ. V lost 5 bases to trimming and J lost 5 bases; unmatched junction nucleotides: 5. In the original analysis: Amplification from reference gene primers served as the basis for estimated nucleated cell counts. The protocol was immunoSEQ multiplex PCR, while the TCRdb copy is restricted to in-frame clones and leaves out a portion. The V and J calls and clone size come from that table; D and trimming were worked out from the DNA. This table holds under 80,000 clones, around 77% found once. This record belongs to a study of blood T cell repertoires in COVID-19. In the study overall: Samples taken during acute and convalescent COVID-19 were collected in the United States, Italy and Spain. PBMCs, B-cell-depleted T cells, or T cells provided the cDNA or gDNA that made up the material.

Sequenced sample: peripheral blood. The receptor's source is an elderly man with active or convalescent COVID-19. The chain carries TRBV7-8 and TRBJ2-5, with 13 bases that match TRBD2. The CDR3 DNA reads as TGTGCCAGCAGCCTTCTGACTAGCGGGAGGGAGACCCAGTACTTC. Its protein product is CASSLLTSGRETQYF.